The 5 T cell receptor beta chains in this list originate from one sample, sequenced in a study of blood T cell repertoires in COVID-19. Profiled with immunoSEQ multiplex PCR; TCRdb holds only in-frame clones, not every one. The table lists 210,000 or so clones, about 84% of them singletons, with about 7.7% in the top ten. Sample: PBMCs or T cells enriched from blood (not recorded which). The receptors derive from a woman aged 40 to 50 with acute COVID-19.

This clone has a single count. The chain carries TRBV15 and TRBJ2-3, with 10 bases matching TRBD2. The CDR3 extends over 16 amino acids. Germline V gene lookup returns CDR1 LNHNV and CDR2 YYDKDF (reference sequence). V shed 0 bases and J 3 bases; nucleotides not matched to a gene: 3. CDR3 DNA: TGTGCCACCAGCAGAGATGAGCGGGGGGGAACAGATACGCAGTATTTT. Protein product: CATSRDERGGTDTQYF.

The genes are TRBV5-4 and TRBJ1-4, with 7 bases that match TRBD1. The V and J ends lost 5 bases and 0 bases, in that order; junction bases with no gene match: 10. The germline V gene has CDR1 SGHNT and CDR2 YYREEE (reference sequence). The CDR3 has 17 amino acids. The CDR3 sequence is CASSLGQEHATNEKLFF. CDR3 DNA sequence: TGTGCCAGCAGTTTAGGACAGGAGCATGCAACTAATGAAAAACTGTTTTTT.

The rearrangement joins TRBV3-1 (or the pseudogene TRBV3-2) to TRBJ2-2; unclear D gene. The CDR3 spans 10 residues. V dropped 10 bases and J dropped 8 bases, with 8 bases sitting between them. From germline, CDR1 is LGHDT and CDR2 YNNKEL (reference sequence). DNA of the CDR3: TGTGCCACCCCTCGTGGGGAGCTGTTTTTT. This sequence encodes CATPRGELFF.

The chain couples TRBV11-3 to TRBJ1-1, with 8 bases lining up with TRBD1. The CDR3 extends over 15 amino acids. J lost 1 base, V lost 4 bases, and 5 bases had no gene match. Germline CDR1 SGHNT, CDR2 YENEEA. For the CDR3, the DNA is TGTGCCAGCAGCTCGGGACAGGCTCCGAACACTGAAGCTTTCTTT. Protein product: CASSSGQAPNTEAFF.

The rearrangement uses TRBV7-8 and TRBJ1-4, with 11 bases fitting TRBD1. Germline CDR1 reads SGHVS; CDR2 reads FQNEAQ. The CDR3 is made up of 15 amino acids. The junction had 7 bases not matched to a gene; V was cut back by 5 bases and J by 8 bases. The CDR3 is CASSVRTGGLEKLFF. In DNA form, the CDR3 reads TGTGCCAGCAGCGTTCGGACAGGGGGCCTAGAAAAACTGTTTTTT.